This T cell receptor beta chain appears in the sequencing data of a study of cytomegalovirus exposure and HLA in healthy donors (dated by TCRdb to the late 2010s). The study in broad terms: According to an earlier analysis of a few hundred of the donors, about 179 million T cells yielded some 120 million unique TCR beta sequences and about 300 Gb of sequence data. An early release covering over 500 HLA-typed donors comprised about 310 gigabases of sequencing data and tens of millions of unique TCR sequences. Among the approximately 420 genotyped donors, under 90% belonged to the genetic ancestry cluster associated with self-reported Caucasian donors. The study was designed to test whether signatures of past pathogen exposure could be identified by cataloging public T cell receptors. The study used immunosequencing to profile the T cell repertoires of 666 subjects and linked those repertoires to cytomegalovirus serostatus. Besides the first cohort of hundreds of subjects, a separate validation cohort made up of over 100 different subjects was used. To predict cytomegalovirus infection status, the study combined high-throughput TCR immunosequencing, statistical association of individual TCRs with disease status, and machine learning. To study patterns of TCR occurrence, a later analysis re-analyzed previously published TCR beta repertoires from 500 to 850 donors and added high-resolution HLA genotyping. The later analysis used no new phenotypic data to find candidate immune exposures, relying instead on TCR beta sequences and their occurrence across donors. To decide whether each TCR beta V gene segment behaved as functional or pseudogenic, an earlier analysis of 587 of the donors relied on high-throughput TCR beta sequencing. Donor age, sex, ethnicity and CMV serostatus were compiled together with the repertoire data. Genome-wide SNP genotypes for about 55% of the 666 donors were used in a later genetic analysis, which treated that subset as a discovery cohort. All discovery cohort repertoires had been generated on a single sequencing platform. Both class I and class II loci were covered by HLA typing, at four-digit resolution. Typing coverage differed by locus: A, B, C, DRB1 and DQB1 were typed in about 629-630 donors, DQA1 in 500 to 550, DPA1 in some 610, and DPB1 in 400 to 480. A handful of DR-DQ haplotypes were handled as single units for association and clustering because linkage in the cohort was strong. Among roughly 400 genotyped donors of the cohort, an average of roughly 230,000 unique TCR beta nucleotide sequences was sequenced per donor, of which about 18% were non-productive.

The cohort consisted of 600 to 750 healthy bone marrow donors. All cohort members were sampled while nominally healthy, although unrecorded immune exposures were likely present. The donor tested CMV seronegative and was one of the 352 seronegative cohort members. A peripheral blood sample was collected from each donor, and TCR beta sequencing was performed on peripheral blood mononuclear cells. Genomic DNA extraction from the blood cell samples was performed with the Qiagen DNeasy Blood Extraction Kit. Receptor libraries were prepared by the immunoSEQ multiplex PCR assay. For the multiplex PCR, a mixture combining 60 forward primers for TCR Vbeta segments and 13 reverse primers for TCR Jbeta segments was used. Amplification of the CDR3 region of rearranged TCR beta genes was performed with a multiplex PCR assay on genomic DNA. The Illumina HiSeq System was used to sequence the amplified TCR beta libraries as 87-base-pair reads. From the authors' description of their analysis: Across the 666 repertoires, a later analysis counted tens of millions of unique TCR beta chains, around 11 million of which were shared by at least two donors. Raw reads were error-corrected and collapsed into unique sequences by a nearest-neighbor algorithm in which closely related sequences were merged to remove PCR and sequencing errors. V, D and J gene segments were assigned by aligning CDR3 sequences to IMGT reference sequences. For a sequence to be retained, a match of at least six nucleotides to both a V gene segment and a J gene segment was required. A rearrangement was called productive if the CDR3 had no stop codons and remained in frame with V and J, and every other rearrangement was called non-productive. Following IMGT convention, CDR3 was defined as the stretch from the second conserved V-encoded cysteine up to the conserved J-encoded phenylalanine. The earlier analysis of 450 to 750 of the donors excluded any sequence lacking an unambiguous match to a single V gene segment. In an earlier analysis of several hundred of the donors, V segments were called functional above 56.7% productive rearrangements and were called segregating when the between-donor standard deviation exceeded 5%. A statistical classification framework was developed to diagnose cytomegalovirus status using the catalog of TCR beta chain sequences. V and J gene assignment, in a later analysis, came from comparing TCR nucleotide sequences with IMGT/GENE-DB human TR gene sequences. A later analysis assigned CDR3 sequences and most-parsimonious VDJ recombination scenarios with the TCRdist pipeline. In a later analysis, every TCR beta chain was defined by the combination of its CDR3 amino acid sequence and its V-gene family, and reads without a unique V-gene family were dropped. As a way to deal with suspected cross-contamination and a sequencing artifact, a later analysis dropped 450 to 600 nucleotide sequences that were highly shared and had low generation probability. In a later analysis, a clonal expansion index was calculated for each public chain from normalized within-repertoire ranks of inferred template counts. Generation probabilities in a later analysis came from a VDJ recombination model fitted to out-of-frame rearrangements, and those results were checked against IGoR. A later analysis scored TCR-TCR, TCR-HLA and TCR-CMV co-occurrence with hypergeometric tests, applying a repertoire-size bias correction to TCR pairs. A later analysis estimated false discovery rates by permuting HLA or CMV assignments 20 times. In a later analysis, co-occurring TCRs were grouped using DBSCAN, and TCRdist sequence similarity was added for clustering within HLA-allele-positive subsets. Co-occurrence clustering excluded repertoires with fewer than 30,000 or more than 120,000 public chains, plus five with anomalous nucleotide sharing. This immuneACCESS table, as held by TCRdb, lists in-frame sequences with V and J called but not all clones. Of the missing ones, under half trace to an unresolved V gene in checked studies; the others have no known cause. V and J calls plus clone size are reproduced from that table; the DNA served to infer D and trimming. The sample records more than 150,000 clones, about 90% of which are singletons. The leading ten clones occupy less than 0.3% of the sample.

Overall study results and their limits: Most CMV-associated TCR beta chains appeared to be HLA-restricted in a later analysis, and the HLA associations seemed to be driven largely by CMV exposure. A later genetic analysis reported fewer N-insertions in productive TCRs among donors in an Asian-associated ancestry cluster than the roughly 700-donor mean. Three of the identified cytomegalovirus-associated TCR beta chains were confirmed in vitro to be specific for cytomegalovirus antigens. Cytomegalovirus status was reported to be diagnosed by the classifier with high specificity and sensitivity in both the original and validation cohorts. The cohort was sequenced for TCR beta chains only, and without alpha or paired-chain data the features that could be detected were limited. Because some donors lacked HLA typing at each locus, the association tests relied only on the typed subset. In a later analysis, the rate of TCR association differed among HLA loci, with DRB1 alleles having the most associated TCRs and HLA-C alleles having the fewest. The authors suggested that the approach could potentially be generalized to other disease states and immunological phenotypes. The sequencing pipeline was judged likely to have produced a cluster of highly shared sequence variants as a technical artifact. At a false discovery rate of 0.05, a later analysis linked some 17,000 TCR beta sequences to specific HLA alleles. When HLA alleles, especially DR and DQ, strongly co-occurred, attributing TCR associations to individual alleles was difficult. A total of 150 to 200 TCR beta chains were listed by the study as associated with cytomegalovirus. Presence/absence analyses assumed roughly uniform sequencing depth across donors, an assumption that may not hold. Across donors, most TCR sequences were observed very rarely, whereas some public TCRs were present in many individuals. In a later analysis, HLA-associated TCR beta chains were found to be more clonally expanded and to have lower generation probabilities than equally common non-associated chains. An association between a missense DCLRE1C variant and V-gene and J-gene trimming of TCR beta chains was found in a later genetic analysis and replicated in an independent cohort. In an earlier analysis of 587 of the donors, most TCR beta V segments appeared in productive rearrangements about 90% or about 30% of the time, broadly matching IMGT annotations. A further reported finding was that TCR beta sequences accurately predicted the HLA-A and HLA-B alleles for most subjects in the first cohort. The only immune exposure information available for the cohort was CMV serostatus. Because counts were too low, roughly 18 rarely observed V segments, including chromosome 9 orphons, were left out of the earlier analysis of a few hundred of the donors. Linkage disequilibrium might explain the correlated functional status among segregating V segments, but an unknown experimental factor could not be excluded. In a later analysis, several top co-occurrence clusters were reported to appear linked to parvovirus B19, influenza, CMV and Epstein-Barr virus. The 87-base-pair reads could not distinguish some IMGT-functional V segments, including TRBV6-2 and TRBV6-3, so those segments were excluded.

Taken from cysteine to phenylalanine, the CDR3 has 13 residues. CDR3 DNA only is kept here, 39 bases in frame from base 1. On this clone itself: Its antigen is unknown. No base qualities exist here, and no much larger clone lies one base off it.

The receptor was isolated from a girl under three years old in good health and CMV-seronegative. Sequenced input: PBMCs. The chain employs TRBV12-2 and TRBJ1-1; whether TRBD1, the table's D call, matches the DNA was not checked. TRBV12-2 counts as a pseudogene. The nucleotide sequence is TGTGCAAGTCACAGGGACAGGGACACTGAAGCTTTCTTT. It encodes CASHRDRDTEAFF.